This T cell receptor (beta chain) was profiled in a study of early T cells in non-severe SARS-CoV-2 infection. At the level of the study: Investigators sequenced bulk RNA drawn from unsorted whole blood, and chains remained unpaired.

Trimming took off 6 bases at V and 1 base at J, with 15 bases between the two ends. Germline V gene lookup returns CDR1 MNHNY and CDR2 SVGAGI (reference sequence). The length of the CDR3 is 15 residues. Tagging with unique molecular identifiers was applied to individual cDNA molecules. TCRdb used MiXCR to reprocess the 5' RACE reads, holding one entry per CDR3 protein. The sample carries 80,000 or so distinct CDR3 sequences, 5.5% to 7.5% recorded once. Study findings and constraints: VDJdb matching favored anti-spike CD8 responses, missing private and CD4 specificities.

About this clonotype itself: Its antigen is unidentified.

Sequencing was performed on whole blood. V gene TRBV6-6 combines with J gene TRBJ1-1, with a tentative D call TRBD1 (5 bases). This sequence originates from an adult who was a healthcare worker with PCR-confirmed SARS-CoV-2 infection or an uninfected control (not recorded which). The CDR3 spells CASRKRGGQNTEAFF. The CDR3 bases are TGTGCCAGCAGAAAACGCGGAGGACAGAACACTGAAGCTTTCTTT.